The 25 T cell receptor beta chains listed next were all sequenced from one sample in a study of technical replicates of blood from a handful of donors. Sequencing used immunoSEQ multiplex PCR; TCRdb keeps in-frame clones, though not all of them. The sample includes 53,000 or so clones, about 82% of them seen just once. Sequencing was performed on PBMCs. These receptors all stem from a human donor in good health. Some clones in this sample may be carry-over from other donors' samples.

This clone was seen a few times. This chain uses TRBV10-1 with TRBJ2-7; D not resolved. This CDR3 spans 13 amino acids. V lost 3 bases to trimming and J lost 6 bases, with 12 bases between them. CDR1 is WNHNN, CDR2 SYGVQD, per germline (reference sequence). The CDR3 DNA reads as TGCGCCAGCAGTGATCCCCATCGGTTCGAGCAGTACTTC. As protein: CASSDPHRFEQYF.

The chain uses TRBV7-2 and TRBJ2-7, with TRBD2 identical over 9 bases. This CDR3 region has 13 residues. V was clipped by 5 bases and J by 7 bases; unmatched bases: 6. The germline gives CDR1 SGHTA, CDR2 FQGNSA. This CDR3 reads CASSLSGSFEQYF. CDR3 DNA sequence: TGTGCCAGCAGCCTTAGCGGGAGCTTTGAGCAGTACTTC.

The rearrangement links TRBV6-6 to TRBJ1-1, with D possibly TRBD1 on 5 matching bases. There are 15 residues in the CDR3. CDR1 and CDR2 (germline): MNHNY, SVGAGI (reference sequence). V lost 7 bases and J lost 3, with 18 bases in between. The CDR3 reads CASTLTSLGDTEAFF. Written as DNA, the CDR3 is TGTGCCAGCACTCTAACTAGCCTGGGGGACACTGAAGCTTTCTTT.

The chain carries TRBV5-1 and TRBJ1-3; 10 nucleotides line up with TRBD1. Per germline, CDR1 SGHRS and CDR2 YFSETQ. The CDR3 is 14 amino acids. V shed 4 bases and J 7 bases; nucleotides not matched to a gene: 5. The CDR3 loop reads CASSPGTGENTIYF. The CDR3 DNA is TGCGCCAGCAGCCCTGGGACAGGGGAGAACACCATATATTTT.

The chain has TRBV7-9 and TRBJ1-4; D is uncertain. Germline V lookup: CDR1 SEHNR, CDR2 FQNEAQ (reference sequence). V was trimmed by 5 bases and J by 2 bases, leaving 12 bases between them. The CDR3 is 15 residues long. CDR3 nucleotides: TGTGCCAGCAGCCGCGCGGTGTCTACTAATGAAAAACTGTTTTTT. This translates into CASSRAVSTNEKLFF.

The chain uses TRBV28 and TRBJ1-4; 8 nucleotides line up with TRBD1. The CDR3 runs to 14 residues. Germline values: CDR1 MDHEN, CDR2 SYDVKM. Unmatched junction bases numbered 7, after V lost 6 bases and J lost 7 bases. The CDR3, as DNA: TGTGCCAGCAGATCCGGGACAGGAACTGAAAAACTGTTTTTT. Protein sequence: CASRSGTGTEKLFF.

The chain combines TRBV2 with TRBJ2-7; D possibly corresponds to TRBD1 (5 bases). Trimming cost V 6 bases and J 0 bases, with 12 bases left between them. The CDR3 totals 14 residues. Germline V gives CDR1 SNHLY, CDR2 FYNNEI. DNA for the CDR3: TGTGCCAGCAGACTGACAGAAAGCTCCTACGAGCAGTACTTC. Protein: CASRLTESSYEQYF. Together with reference TRBV2 and TRBJ2-7, the CDR3 gives the full variable domain: EPEVTQTPSHQVTQMGQEVILRCVPISNHLYFYWYRQILGQKVEFLVSFYNNEISEKSEIFDDQFSVERPDGSNFTLKIRSTKLEDSAMYFCASRLTESSYEQYFGPGTRLTVT.

This clone is a singleton in its sample. V gene TRBV6-1 combines with J gene TRBJ1-5, with D possibly being TRBD1 (5 bases). The V gene's germline CDR1 is MNHNS and CDR2 SASEGT. The germline V and J ends were trimmed by 7 bases and 6 bases, with 19 bases remaining between them. This CDR3 has 15 residues. The CDR3 reads CASTLRGTQVQPQHF. As DNA, the CDR3 is TGTGCCAGCACTCTCCGGGGGACCCAGGTTCAGCCCCAGCATTTT.

The rearrangement links TRBV6-5 to TRBJ1-1; 9 nucleotides align to TRBD1. The germline CDR1 and CDR2 sequences are MNHEY and SVGAGI. CDR3 length: 16 residues. V shed 0 bases and J 2 bases; nucleotides not matched to a gene: 4. The CDR3 is CASSYSRQGGNTEAFF. The DNA of the CDR3 is TGTGCCAGCAGTTACTCCAGACAGGGGGGAAACACTGAAGCTTTCTTT.

The V call is TRBV5-8, the J call TRBJ1-5, with 8 nucleotides matching TRBD1. V lost 4 bases, J lost 6 bases, and 9 bases stayed unmatched. The CDR3 contains 15 residues. From germline, CDR1 is SGHTS and CDR2 YDEGEE. CDR3 nucleotide sequence: TGTGCCAGCAGCCACGATGACAGGGGAACTCAGCCCCAGCATTTT. It yields the protein CASSHDDRGTQPQHF.

V and J are TRBV7-6 and TRBJ2-7; D gene ambiguous. V shed 2 bases and J shed 2 bases, with 7 bases lying between them. Germline loops: CDR1 SGHVS, CDR2 FNYEAQ. The CDR3 totals 13 residues. The CDR3 coding sequence is TGTGCCAGCAGCTTACCAGGAACCTACGAGCAGTACTTC. Its protein product is CASSLPGTYEQYF.

The chain uses TRBV10-1 and TRBJ2-7; 10 bases fit TRBD2. The germline V gene encodes CDR1 WNHNN and CDR2 SYGVQD (reference sequence). CDR3 length: 15 residues. J gave up 0 bases and V 6 bases, and 5 bases lay outside the gene matches. Here the CDR3 DNA reads TGCGCCAGCAGGAGTAGCGGGGGGCGCTCCTACGAGCAGTACTTC. It is translated as CASRSSGGRSYEQYF.

This clone was detected only once. The chain recombines TRBV30 with TRBJ1-1, with 8 positions matching TRBD1. This CDR3 comprises 15 residues. Germline V gene data show CDR1 as GTSNPN and CDR2 as SVGIG (reference sequence). V shed 4 bases, J shed 8 bases, and the junction held 15 bases outside the gene matches. The chain's CDR3 is CAWTEGGRGRGEAFF. In DNA form, the CDR3 reads TGTGCCTGGACCGAGGGGGGCAGGGGGCGCGGGGAAGCTTTCTTT.

This chain uses TRBV30 with TRBJ2-7, with 7 bases aligning to TRBD2. The trim removed 2 bases at V and 4 bases at J, leaving 8 bases unmatched. Germline assignment: CDR1 GTSNPN and CDR2 SVGIG (reference sequence). The CDR3 sequence is 14 residues long. CDR3 loop: CAWSSRLAVYEQYF. In nucleotides, the CDR3 is TGTGCCTGGAGTAGTCGGCTAGCGGTTTACGAGCAGTACTTC.

This sequence joins TRBV6-1 and TRBJ2-1; 9 nucleotides match TRBD1. The CDR3 runs to 15 residues. The germline V gene encodes CDR1 MNHNS and CDR2 SASEGT. Losses at the gene ends were 2 bases for V and 8 bases for J; bases not matched to a gene: 7. The CDR3 nucleotides are TGTGCCAGCAGTGAATGGGGACAGGGCAGTTATGAGCAGTTCTTC. Translation: CASSEWGQGSYEQFF.

This chain links TRBV9 with TRBJ2-7; 8 positions match TRBD2. After removal of 2 bases from V and 4 bases from J, the junction contained 5 bases not matched to a gene. The CDR3 is 14 residues long. Germline lookup yields CDR1 SGDLS and CDR2 YYNGEE. DNA of the CDR3: TGTGCCAGCAGCGTGGGACTAGATATGTACGAGCAGTACTTC. This codes for CASSVGLDMYEQYF. Complete variable domain (other parts from reference TRBV9 and TRBJ2-7): DSGVTQTPKHLITATGQRVTLRCSPRSGDLSVYWYQQSLDQGLQFLIQYYNGEERAKGNILERFSAQQFPDLHSELNLSSLELGDSALYFCASSVGLDMYEQYFGPGTRLTVT.

V usage is TRBV7-2 and J usage is TRBJ1-4, with 10 bases lining up with TRBD1. The germline V gene encodes CDR1 SGHTA and CDR2 FQGNSA. Trimming removed 6 bases from V and 4 bases from J; junction bases left unmatched: 2. This CDR3 is 14 amino acids long. In DNA form, the CDR3 reads TGTGCCAGCAGTTGGGACAGGGGTAATGAAAAACTGTTTTTT. Translation gives CASSWDRGNEKLFF.

This clone was recorded many times. The J gene is TRBJ2-1, the V gene TRBV7-9; 13 nucleotides align to TRBD2. CDR3 length: 15 residues. Germline CDR1 and CDR2: SEHNR and FQNEAQ (reference sequence). V lost 5 bases and J lost 7; bases outside the gene matches: 5. The CDR3 DNA sequence: TGTGCCAGCAGCGAACTAGCGGGAGGGGAGAATGAGCAGTTCTTC. Translated: CASSELAGGENEQFF.

The chain has TRBV5-1 and TRBJ2-2, with 9 bases lining up with TRBD2. The trim removed 0 bases at V and 0 bases at J, leaving 6 bases unmatched. This CDR3 spans 18 amino acids. Germline CDR1 SGHRS, CDR2 YFSETQ. CDR3 region: CASSLELAGPANTGELFF. The CDR3 region has the DNA TGCGCCAGCAGCTTGGAGCTAGCGGGGCCCGCGAACACCGGGGAGCTGTTTTTT.

The J gene is TRBJ2-1, the V gene TRBV4-3; 11 nucleotides match TRBD2. J lost 8 bases, V lost 1 base, and 10 bases had no gene match. This CDR3 has 17 residues. CDR1 and CDR2 (germline): LGHNA, YSLEER. The CDR3 spells CASSQVPTLAGDYEQFF. The DNA of the CDR3 is TGCGCCAGCAGCCAAGTTCCGACACTAGCGGGGGATTATGAGCAGTTCTTC.

DNA for the CDR3: TGCGCCAGCAGAGCGGGAGGGCATGCGGGAGATACGCAGTATTTT. It codes for CASRAGGHAGDTQYF. The chain couples TRBV10-2 to TRBJ2-3; 10 nucleotides line up with TRBD2. Germline V gene data show CDR1 as WSHSY and CDR2 as SAAADI. The CDR3 runs 15 residues. V shed 6 bases, J shed 5 bases, and the junction held 8 bases outside the gene matches.

The rearrangement uses TRBV27 and TRBJ2-7; tentatively, D is TRBD2 (6 bases). Looked up from germline, CDR1 is MNHEY and CDR2 is SMNVEV (reference sequence). Trimming removed 3 bases from V and 0 bases from J, with 9 bases in between. This CDR3 has 14 amino acids. DNA of the CDR3: TGTGCCAGCAGTTTCGCGGGATCCTCCTACGAGCAGTACTTC. Encoded protein: CASSFAGSSYEQYF.

Worth noting for this clone: The DNA is left out, because the CDR3 cannot be placed on it with certainty; the CDR3 is given as TCRdb lists it. This chain links TRBV9 with TRBJ1-2. The CDR3 adds up to 16 amino acids, both ends counted. Germline loops: CDR1 SGDLS, CDR2 YYNGEE. CDR3: CASSPTPLWGEDGYTF.

The chain couples TRBV7-2 to TRBJ1-3; a possible D gene is TRBD1 (5 bases). V shed 3 bases and J shed 0 bases, with 12 bases lying between them. Germline V gene data show CDR1 as SGHTA and CDR2 as FQGNSA. The CDR3 spans 16 residues. The CDR3 loop reads CASSFITGSSGNTIYF. In nucleotides, the CDR3 is TGTGCCAGCAGCTTCATTACAGGTTCCTCTGGAAACACCATATATTTT.

Only one count was recorded for this clone. The chain carries TRBV11-1 and TRBJ2-1; 7 bases agree with TRBD2. Germline lookup yields CDR1 SGHAT and CDR2 FQDESV (reference sequence). V was pared by 1 base and J by 4 bases, with 4 bases of the junction left unmatched. This CDR3 comprises 15 residues. The CDR3 reads CASSLGGTIYNEQFF. Written as DNA, the CDR3 is TGTGCCAGCAGCTTAGGTGGGACTATTTACAATGAGCAGTTCTTC. Full variable domain (missing parts from reference TRBV11-1 and TRBJ2-1): EAEVAQSPRYKITEKSQAVAFWCDPISGHATLYWYRQILGQGPELLVQFQDESVVDDSQLPKDRFSAERLKGVDSTLKIQPAELGDSAMYLCASSLGGTIYNEQFFGPGTRLTVL.